The clone carrying this T cell receptor beta chain occurred a few times. With a J-beta primer mix and a sample-barcoded 5' primer, a second PCR ran 7 to 11 cycles. Every molecule of cDNA carried a tag from a template-switch adaptor with 12 random nucleotides. From the 5' RACE reads, TCRdb called clonotypes with MiXCR, one entry per CDR3 protein. The top ten clones hold about 3.3% of a sample with around 500,000 distinct CDR3 sequences, about 26% of them seen once. The data derive from a study of blood T cells in healthy people across ages. The CDR3 runs to 14 residues. With 6 bases removed from V and 6 bases from J, the gap between germline ends came to 14 bases. Germline lookup yields CDR1 MDHEN and CDR2 SYDVKM. In addition, the sample was reused for a study of T cells of mothers and their children.

The rearrangement links TRBV28 to TRBJ2-2; D unclear. The sequenced sample consisted of blood. The origin of this receptor is a boy between 2 and 10 years old in good health. CDR3 nucleotides: TGTGCCAGCAGCCAGACAACCCTTGCCGGGGAGCTGTTTTTT. As protein: CASSQTTLAGELFF.